Sequencing of this T cell receptor (beta chain) was carried out in a study of spatial heterogeneity in lung cancer. TCRdb ran MiXCR on the 5' RACE reads and lists one entry per CDR3 protein. The sample lists about 39,000 distinct CDR3 sequences; less than 6% were seen once. Time point here: sample taken at primary tumor resection. Whole RNA was taken from tumor, nontumor lung or frozen PBMC; it was then sequenced unsorted. Samples were donated by 72 untreated early-stage non-small cell lung cancer patients. This clonotype occurred a few times. The CDR3 runs 21 residues. Trimming removed 0 bases from V and 0 bases from J; junction bases left unmatched: 17. Germline V gives CDR1 MNHEY, CDR2 SVGEGT.

This specimen consisted of PBMCs, obtained at surgery. The chain employs TRBV6-2 or TRBV6-3 and TRBJ2-7; 10 positions match TRBD2. This TCR derives from a male donor with early-stage non-small cell lung cancer. CDR3 region: CASSYSISRLAGENSSYEQYF. The CDR3 coding sequence is TGTGCCAGCAGTTACTCGATATCACGGCTAGCGGGGGAAAACAGCTCCTACGAGCAGTACTTC.